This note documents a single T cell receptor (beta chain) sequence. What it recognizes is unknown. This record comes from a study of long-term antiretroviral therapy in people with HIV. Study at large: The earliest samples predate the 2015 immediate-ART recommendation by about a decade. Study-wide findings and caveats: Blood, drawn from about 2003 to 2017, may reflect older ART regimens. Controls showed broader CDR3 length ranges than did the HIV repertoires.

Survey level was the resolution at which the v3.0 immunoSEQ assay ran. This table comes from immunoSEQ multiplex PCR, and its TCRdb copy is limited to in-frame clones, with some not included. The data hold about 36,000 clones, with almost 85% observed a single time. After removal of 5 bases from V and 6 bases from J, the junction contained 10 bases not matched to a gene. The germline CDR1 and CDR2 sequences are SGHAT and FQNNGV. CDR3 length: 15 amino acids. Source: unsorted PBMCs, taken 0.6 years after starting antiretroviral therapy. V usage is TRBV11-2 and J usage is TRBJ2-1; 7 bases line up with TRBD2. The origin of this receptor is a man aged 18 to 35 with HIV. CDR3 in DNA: TGTGCCAGCAGCGCCCGAATAGCGGGCATCAATGAGCAGTTCTTC. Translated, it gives CASSARIAGINEQFF.